This TCR beta chain was captured by sequencing in a study of blood T cell repertoires in COVID-19. The wider study: COVID-19 samples collected from the United States, Italy and Spain covered acute and convalescent phases. PBMCs, B-cell-depleted T cells, or T cells provided the cDNA or gDNA that made up the material.

Germline V CDR1 and CDR2: MDHEN, SYDVKM. This CDR3 contains 15 residues. V lost 6 bases to trimming and J lost 4 bases; unmatched junction nucleotides: 7. This clone showed up just a few times. Per the original methods: Estimated nucleated cell counts came from reference gene primer amplification. Assay: immunoSEQ multiplex PCR; the TCRdb copy retains only in-frame clones and omits some. V, J and clone size were drawn from that table, and D and trimming were deduced from the DNA. Of tens of thousands of clones in the sample, more than 70% were seen once. This clonotype originated in a man in his 60s with acute or convalescent COVID-19. Source material: peripheral blood. V usage is TRBV28 and J usage is TRBJ1-4; 8 bases are a match to TRBD1. CDR3 residues: CASRSPGQVNEKLFF. The CDR3 DNA reads TGTGCCAGCAGATCACCGGGACAGGTTAATGAAAAACTGTTTTTT.